Listed below are T cell receptor beta chains from one sample, sequenced in a study of OX40 agonist ivuxolimab in advanced cancers. The method was immunoSEQ multiplex PCR; TCRdb's version includes in-frame clones alone and lacks a portion of them. The sample contains tens of thousands of clones, roughly 90% of which appear only once. Sequenced here: CD4+ or CD8+ T cells sorted from blood, sampled in a trial of the OX40 agonist ivuxolimab. All receptors come from an adult with an advanced solid tumor such as melanoma, head and neck, liver or kidney cancer. Both conserved end residues are part of each CDR3. D genes are given only for firm matches. Clone size, where shown, is once, few, many, or a class for clones that have expanded.

abundance,j_gene,v_gene,d_gene,CDR3aa,CDR3nt
.,TRBJ2-2,TRBV29-1,.,CSVLFGTGELFF,TGCAGCGTTCTTTTCGGCACCGGGGAGCTGTTTTTT
.,TRBJ2-7,TRBV18,TRBD2,CASSPSVRLAGGEQYF,TGTGCCAGCTCACCATCGGTGCGACTAGCGGGAGGCGAGCAGTACTTC
.,TRBJ2-1,TRBV5-1,.,CASSLISNEQFF,TGCGCCAGCAGCTTAATCAGCAATGAGCAGTTCTTC
.,TRBJ1-1,TRBV18,TRBD1,CASSHRGGAEAFF,TGTGCCAGCTCACACAGGGGAGGCGCTGAAGCTTTCTTT
.,TRBJ2-7,TRBV7-8,TRBD2,CASSFTSGGRSYEQYF,TGTGCCAGCAGCTTTACTAGCGGGGGCCGATCCTACGAGCAGTACTTC
.,TRBJ1-1,TRBV19,.,CASSTNGGRMNTEAFF,TGTGCCAGTTCTACAAATGGGGGGCGAATGAACACTGAAGCTTTCTTT
few,TRBJ1-2,TRBV4-1,TRBD1,CASSQVTGVYGYTF,TGCGCCAGCAGCCAAGTTACAGGGGTCTATGGCTACACCTTC
.,TRBJ1-4,TRBV21-1,.,CASTRASGPLNEKLFF,TGTGCCAGCACTAGGGCATCCGGGCCCCTTAATGAAAAACTGTTTTTT
once,TRBJ1-5,TRBV19,.,CASSIGGGQPQHF,TGTGCCAGTAGTATAGGTGGGGGTCAGCCCCAGCATTTT
.,TRBJ1-2,TRBV19,.,CASSIKGRHGYTF,TGTGCCAGTAGTATAAAGGGCAGACATGGCTACACCTTC
.,TRBJ1-5,TRBV19,TRBD1,CASSPSRDRDQPQHF,TGTGCCAGTAGTCCGAGCCGGGACAGAGATCAGCCCCAGCATTTT